This is a list of T cell receptor beta chains from one sample in a study of CD8+ T cells in alopecia areata. Produced via immunoSEQ multiplex PCR; TCRdb's table is partial and in-frame only. The sample consists of 150,000 or so clones, 55% of them appearing once. Sequenced: CD4+ T cells sorted from blood. These receptors came from a human donor in good health. The CDR3 runs from the conserved cysteine through the conserved F or W. Each record gives: V gene, D gene, J gene, clone size, CDR3 protein, CDR3 DNA. The D gene is left open where the match is weak. Clone size is given for some rows only: seen once, a few or many times, or a class if the clone is expanded.

TRBV30	.	TRBJ1-5	.	CAWSPGWGGQPQHF	TGTGCCTGGAGTCCGGGGTGGGGAGGACAGCCCCAGCATTTT
TRBV6-6	.	TRBJ2-1	few	CASSPGLRGSYNEQFF	TGTGCCAGCAGCCCGGGGCTCAGAGGGTCCTACAATGAGCAGTTCTTC
TRBV4-1	TRBD1	TRBJ2-7	.	CASSQVFGRGDRSSYEQYF	TGCGCCAGCAGCCAAGTCTTCGGGCGTGGGGACAGGAGCTCCTACGAGCAGTACTTC
TRBV7-8	TRBD2	TRBJ2-5	few	CASGNSGSETQYF	TGTGCCAGCGGAAATAGCGGGAGTGAGACCCAGTACTTC
TRBV7-2	.	TRBJ2-1	.	CASSPLVMSGSPQFF	TGTGCCAGCAGCCCCCTCGTTATGTCGGGGTCACCCCAGTTCTTC
TRBV2	.	TRBJ1-4	.	CASSYEGTNEKLFF	TGTGCCAGCAGTTATGAGGGTACGAATGAAAAACTGTTTTTT
TRBV5-1	.	TRBJ2-3	few	CASSDKGSTDTQYF	TGCGCCAGCAGCGATAAAGGTAGCACAGATACGCAGTATTTT
TRBV6-5	TRBD2	TRBJ2-7	few	CASSYASGSHYEQYF	TGTGCCAGCAGTTACGCTAGCGGGAGCCACTACGAGCAGTACTTC
TRBV9	.	TRBJ2-7	.	CASSPNHYEQYF	TGTGCCAGCAGCCCTAATCACTACGAGCAGTACTTC
TRBV9	TRBD1	TRBJ1-1	once	CASSVGGQGDTEAFF	TGTGCCAGCAGCGTAGGGGGACAGGGGGATACTGAAGCTTTCTTT
TRBV9	TRBD2	TRBJ2-1	.	CASSVTAGVEQFF	TGTGCCAGCAGCGTAACGGCGGGAGTGGAACAGTTCTTC
TRBV29-1	.	TRBJ2-5	.	CSAAPGETQYF	TGCAGCGCTGCCCCTGGGGAGACCCAGTACTTC
TRBV5-4	TRBD1	TRBJ1-2	.	CASTHPGTGYGYTF	TGTGCCAGCACTCACCCCGGGACAGGGTATGGCTACACCTTC
TRBV5-8	TRBD1	TRBJ1-2	.	CASSLRDRGGVYGYTF	TGTGCCAGCAGCTTACGAGACAGGGGTGGGGTCTATGGCTACACCTTC
TRBV5-5	.	TRBJ2-6	few	CASTRGANVLTF	TGTGCCAGCACCAGGGGGGCCAACGTCCTGACTTTC
TRBV28	TRBD1	TRBJ2-7	.	CASSVGTGAYEQYF	TGTGCCAGCAGTGTAGGGACAGGCGCCTACGAGCAGTACTTC
TRBV23-1	.	TRBJ1-4	.	CASSQSPGKLFF	TGCGCCAGCAGTCAATCTCCGGGAAAACTGTTTTTT
TRBV7-2	.	TRBJ2-7	few	CASSLVAGLSYEQYF	TGTGCCAGCAGCTTAGTGGCGGGACTGTCCTACGAGCAGTACTTC
TRBV7-9	.	TRBJ2-2	.	CASSYPGGDRELFF	TGTGCCAGCAGCTACCCTGGTGGGGACCGGGAGCTGTTTTTT
TRBV29-1	.	TRBJ2-2	.	CSVDSTGELFF	TGCAGCGTTGACAGCACCGGGGAGCTGTTTTTT